These 15 T cell receptor beta chains were sequenced from one sample in a study of blood T cells in healthy people across ages. Sample-barcoded 5' priming and a J-beta primer mix drove a second PCR of about 7 to 11 cycles. In TCRdb, the 5' RACE reads were re-called with MiXCR into one record per CDR3 protein. The sample contains some 690,000 distinct CDR3 sequences, about 24% of which appear only once. Sequenced input: blood. All receptors come from a man between 70 and 80 years old in good health.

The chain joins TRBV6-5 to TRBJ1-2; 10 nucleotides line up with TRBD1. The germline gives CDR1 MNHEY, CDR2 SVGAGI. This CDR3 is built from 13 residues. The V and J ends lost 6 bases and 8 bases, in that order; junction bases with no gene match: 6. In nucleotides, the CDR3 is TGTGCCAGCAGATCGGGGACAGGGGAGGGCTACACCTTC. Amino acid sequence: CASRSGTGEGYTF.

On this clonotype itself: A read error is likely, as this CDR3 ends without the conserved phenylalanine or tryptophan. This chain links TRBV11-2 with TRBJ2-5, with D possibly TRBD1 on 6 matching bases. This CDR3 has 14 residues. V lost 5 bases, J lost 11 bases, and 21 bases lay in between. Germline V gene sequence: CDR1 SGHAT, CDR2 FQNNGV. DNA of the CDR3: TGTGCCAGCAGCCTGGACAGAGTTTTCTACGAACAGTACGTC. Translating gives CASSLDRVFYEQYV.

This clonotype has a handful of counts. A junction boundary mismatches the germline segment, possibly from a read error. The rearrangement joins TRBV5-1 to TRBJ2-5; D possibly uses TRBD1 or TRBD2 (5 bases each). The germline V gene has CDR1 SGHRS and CDR2 YFSETQ. This CDR3 region has 13 residues. The CDR3 reads CANSLGTQETQYF. The CDR3 nucleotides read TGCGCCAACAGCTTGGGGACGCAAGAGACCCAGTACTTC.

This clonotype was observed many times. The genes are TRBV12-3 or TRBV12-4 and TRBJ1-4; D is unresolved. Trimming took off 5 bases at V and 0 bases at J, with 13 bases between the two ends. This CDR3 contains 16 residues. The CDR3 nucleotides are TGTGCCAGCAGTATGAACCCTTGGGCAACTAATGAAAAACTGTTTTTT. Translated, it gives CASSMNPWATNEKLFF.

This rearrangement joins TRBV5-6 to TRBJ2-3; D remains unclear. Trimming left V 2 bases short and J 4 bases short, with 14 bases between. Germline-derived CDR1 and CDR2 are SGHDT and YYEEEE. The length of the CDR3 is 15 residues. The CDR3 is CASSFPTESPDTQYF. The CDR3 DNA follows: TGTGCCAGCAGCTTCCCGACGGAGAGCCCAGATACGCAGTATTTT.

The chain is built from TRBV5-1 and TRBJ1-1, with D maybe TRBD1 (6 bases). V was pared by 1 base and J by 1 base, with 11 bases between. Per germline, CDR1 SGHRS and CDR2 YFSETQ. This CDR3 region has 15 residues. This CDR3 reads CASSLRQGRNTEAFF. The CDR3 nucleotides are TGCGCCAGCAGCTTGCGGCAGGGGCGGAACACTGAAGCTTTCTTT.

This chain joins TRBV7-9 and TRBJ2-3; D is possibly TRBD1 or TRBD2 (5 bases each). The V gene's germline CDR1 is SEHNR and CDR2 FQNEAQ (reference sequence). Trimming cost V 0 bases and J 14 bases, with 12 bases left between them. The CDR3 is 12 residues long. CDR3 in DNA: TGTGCCAGCAGCTTAGCGGTTAGAGGGGTGTATTTT. Amino acid sequence: CASSLAVRGVYF.

The genes are TRBV20-1 and TRBJ2-1; 10 nucleotides align to TRBD1. This CDR3 contains 15 residues. With 0 bases clipped from V and 8 bases from J, the junction kept 7 bases outside the gene matches. The germline gives CDR1 DFQATT, CDR2 SNEGSKA (reference sequence). The CDR3 bases are TGCAGTGCTAGAGAACCGGGACAGGGGACCCATGAGCAGTTCTTC. This sequence encodes CSAREPGQGTHEQFF.

This clonotype was picked up a small number of times. The chain employs TRBV21-1 and TRBJ2-7. TRBV21-1 counts as a pseudogene. The CDR3 is 11 residues long. CDR3 residues: CASSKVGEQYF. CDR3 nucleotides: TGTGCCAGCAGCAAAGTAGGCGAGCAGTACTTC.

This clonotype has just a few counts. The CDR3 DNA is TGCGCCAGCAGCCCCGCGACAGTGAAGAACACTGAAGCTTTCTTT. It codes for CASSPATVKNTEAFF. This chain links TRBV5-1 with TRBJ1-1; a possible D gene is TRBD1 (5 bases). CDR3 length equals 15 residues. Germline loops: CDR1 SGHRS, CDR2 YFSETQ. V lost 4 bases to trimming and J lost 1 base, with 14 bases between them.

This chain uses TRBV3-1 with TRBJ2-1, with 8 bases that match TRBD2. J lost 2 bases, V lost 4 bases, and 4 bases had no gene match. This CDR3 is 15 amino acids long. Germline-derived CDR1 and CDR2 are LGHDT and YNNKEL (reference sequence). For the CDR3, the DNA is TGTGCCAGCAGCCCTCCAGCGGGGGCCTACAATGAGCAGTTCTTC. Translation gives CASSPPAGAYNEQFF.

The chain combines TRBV6-5 with TRBJ2-5; D is possibly TRBD2 (7 bases). V shed 5 bases and J shed 5 bases, with 15 bases lying between them. Per germline, CDR1 MNHEY and CDR2 SVGAGI. CDR3 length: 14 amino acids. The CDR3 DNA reads as TGTGCCAGCAGTAAGGGGGGGAGTTATGAGACCCAGTACTTC. It translates to CASSKGGSYETQYF.

The chain has TRBV5-1 and TRBJ2-2, with D tentatively TRBD2 (6 bases). V lost 4 bases and J lost 4, with 14 bases in between. The CDR3 consists of 15 residues. Per the germline V gene, CDR1 is SGHRS and CDR2 is YFSETQ. As DNA, the CDR3 is TGCGCCAGCAGCATGACTAGGAGTGCCACCGGGGAGCTGTTTTTT. This codes for CASSMTRSATGELFF.

This clonotype showed up just a few times. This sequence joins TRBV29-1 and TRBJ1-1; TRBD1 might be the D (6 bases). CDR3 length equals 13 residues. Germline values: CDR1 SQVTM, CDR2 ANQGSEA. Trimming cost V 7 bases and J 1 base, with 13 bases left between them. The CDR3 DNA reads TGCAGCGCCACAGGGATGGGGAACACTGAAGCTTTCTTT. Protein sequence: CSATGMGNTEAFF.

Only a few counts were recorded for this clonotype. This chain connects TRBV11-2 to TRBJ2-1; D gene uncertain. This CDR3 region has 11 residues. Germline lookup yields CDR1 SGHAT and CDR2 FQNNGV. V lost 3 bases and J 11 bases, leaving 8 bases between the germline ends. The CDR3 here is CASSLGYKQFF. The CDR3 nucleotides are TGTGCCAGCAGCTTGGGGTATAAGCAGTTCTTC.